This T cell receptor (beta chain) is drawn from a study of T cells in Graves' hyperthyroidism and ophthalmopathy (dated by TCRdb to between 2018 and 2021). Describing the broader study: Peripheral blood was sampled at the time of initial diagnosis, prior to any treatment. To identify distinguishing TCR V-J signatures, a discovery cohort of 95 to 100 patients was used, comprising 40 to 45 with Graves' ophthalmopathy and 57 with stable Graves' hyperthyroidism. In addition, the study compared T-cell repertoires in thyroid tissue and in blood from five or six Graves' hyperthyroidism patients. For training and testing, the 110 or so patients in the discovery cohort were randomly divided in a 7:3 ratio. Whether ophthalmopathy could be predicted prospectively was tested in an independent validation cohort made up of 18 to 20 hyperthyroidism patients plus 17 patients who later progressed to ophthalmopathy. After blood sampling, hyperthyroidism patients were treated with methimazole at a starting dose of 30 mg daily, and ophthalmopathy patients were treated with high-dose intravenous methylprednisolone. The paper describes TCR Vbeta CDR3 sequencing of about 140 peripheral blood samples, made up of about 40 ophthalmopathy patients, around 73 hyperthyroidism patients and about 17 progressor patients.

Amplification of TCR beta CDR3 regions was carried out from RNA transcripts. For the first round of RT-PCR on the TCR CDR3, the HTBI primer set was used together with the Qiagen OneStep RT-PCR kit. The libraries were constructed in a second round of multiplex PCR and then size-selected and purified. Paired-end sequencing of the libraries was performed with 100 bp reads on an Illumina HiSeq2000. The original methods were these. Raw data were processed with SOAPnuke, discarding reads with adapters, uncalled bases, mean Phred below 15, or no exact constant-primer or identifier match. High-quality paired reads were merged using COPE v1.2.5, and each unique nucleotide sequence was defined as a clonotype. Clonotypes were aligned to IMGT TRBV, TRBD and TRBJ reference segments using MiTCR v1.1. The analysis was restricted to V-J combinations with a frequency above 0.0001, which together covered 99.2% of the repertoires. A TCS score was defined as the ratio between F50 (clonal expansion) and ExV (chaos), using BLOSUM62-based TCRdist between CDR3 peptides within each V-J. Welch's t-statistics and random forest reduced 500 to 650 V-J features to 13, which were used in a naive Bayes classifier (R e1071). TCRdb trimmed public reads at Q25 via fastp, called clones via MiXCR and kept in-frame beta chains. Each record represents a unique CDR3 protein, reported with the most common genes and DNA among its rows. The authors' filters were not applied to this entry. Across this sample there are fewer than 650,000 distinct CDR3 sequences, with about 14% seen only once. The ten largest clones take up 11% to 15% of the sample.

Graves' hyperthyroidism was defined as stable when no progression to ophthalmopathy occurred over 18 months of follow-up. Hyperthyroidism patients were newly diagnosed, with disease duration under 2 months, and aged 18 to 65 years. Any patient with an uncontrolled infection, another autoimmune disease, pregnancy or lactation was excluded. Diagnoses relied on clinical symptoms, serum thyroxine and TRAb, thyroid ultrasound and orbital computed tomography. PBMCs were separated from 10 ml of fresh peripheral blood using Ficoll-Paque density gradient centrifugation. Total RNA was extracted using Trizol reagent, and RNA quality was assessed on an Agilent 2100 Bioanalyzer. On the study overall, not on this receptor specifically: Sample size was not statistically predetermined, and blinding of investigators to group allocation was not performed. Ophthalmopathy was separated from stable hyperthyroidism by a 13 V-J signature model, with over 85% sensitivity and around 81% specificity obtained in cross-validation and 80%/75% obtained in testing. Most expanded thyroid clonotypes (frequency above 0.001) were also detected in blood, suggesting blood repertoires may reflect thyroid immune responses. In validation, the model predicted progression to ophthalmopathy a median of roughly 6.1 months before onset, with over 60% sensitivity and 72.22% specificity.

This clonotype was seen many times. The specificity of this receptor is unknown. No qualities accompany the bases; no much larger clone lies one base away. The V and J ends are trimmed by 7 bases and 2 bases, leaving 11 bases between them. Sequences DFQATT (CDR1) and SNEGSKA (CDR2) are obtained from the germline V gene (reference sequence). The CDR3 runs 12 amino acids, cysteine and phenylalanine included. Only the CDR3 DNA stays, 36 bases, in frame from base 1. This receptor was identified in a woman between 40 and 50 years old with Graves' hyperthyroidism. Input material: blood. The chain links TRBV20-1 with TRBJ2-5, with no D gene named confidently. The DNA is TGCAGTGGATGGGCACCTCAAGAGACCCAGTACTTC. Translated, this gives CSGWAPQETQYF.